The table lists the clone carrying this TCR beta chain with a count of one. This sample was taken from a study of blood T cell repertoires in COVID-19. Study information: Acute and convalescent COVID-19 samples came from the United States, Italy and Spain. Nucleic acid was either cDNA or gDNA, and it came from T cells, B-cell-depleted T cells, or PBMCs.

In germline, CDR1 is SGHNT, CDR2 YYREEE (reference sequence). V lost 2 bases and J lost 6, with 17 bases in between. The CDR3 sequence is 15 residues long. Patients in Seattle were enrolled during active infection, then followed longitudinally. Source study methods: Nucleated cell counts were estimated from reference gene primer amplification. Data came from immunoSEQ multiplex PCR; TCRdb stores just in-frame clones and leaves some out. Clone size and the V and J calls come from that table; the DNA yielded D and trimming. Of 300,000 to 400,000 clones listed, about 90% were seen once; the top ten hold 6% to 7%.

The V and J genes are TRBV5-4 and TRBJ1-2; D is unclear. Source material: peripheral blood. This sequence originates from a woman aged 45-65 years with COVID-19, enrolled during active disease. CDR3 protein: CASSFLATRRDGYTF. The CDR3, as DNA: TGTGCCAGCAGCTTCCTGGCAACCAGGCGGGATGGCTACACCTTC.